Following are 21 T cell receptor beta chains from one sample sequenced in a study of spatial heterogeneity in lung cancer. Notes on the study in general: The study found that expanded intratumoral alpha and beta TCR counts tracked tumor mutation counts.

Their antigens are not known. From the 5' RACE reads, TCRdb called clonotypes with MiXCR, one entry per CDR3 protein. The table lists 150 to 200 distinct CDR3 sequences, roughly two fifths of them singletons. Documented time point: sample taken at primary tumor resection. Sample: lung tumor tissue, taken at surgery. The receptor set was obtained from a female donor with early-stage non-small cell lung cancer.

In its sample, this clonotype is hyperexpanded. This beta chain is a stray read from a library made for alpha chains; its abundance is not meaningful. V usage is TRBV5-5 and J usage is TRBJ2-7; 8 bases agree with TRBD2. V was pared by 4 bases and J by 6 bases, with 12 bases of the junction left unmatched. From germline, CDR1 is SGHKS and CDR2 YYEKEE (reference sequence). The CDR3 is 15 amino acids. CDR3 region: CASSPDVSGRTEQYF. The CDR3 DNA sequence: TGTGCCAGCAGCCCCGATGTCAGCGGGAGAACCGAGCAGTACTTC.

Comment on this clonotype: Being off target in a library aimed at alpha chains, this beta chain has a size of little meaning. This chain links TRBV6-2 or TRBV6-3 with TRBJ1-2; D gene unclear. V was trimmed by 0 bases and J by 2 bases, leaving 1 base between them. The V gene's germline CDR1 is MNHEY and CDR2 SVGEGT. The CDR3 contains 12 residues. The CDR3 protein is CASSYSNYGYTF. The DNA for the CDR3 is TGTGCCAGCAGTTACTCGAACTATGGCTACACCTTC.

Worth noting for this clonotype: This beta chain is a stray sequence in a library constructed for alpha chains; its clone size is not meaningful. The chain couples TRBV11-2 to TRBJ2-1; D is ambiguous. The V end was cut by 5 bases, the J end by 6 bases, with 14 bases between. This CDR3 comprises 14 residues. Germline-derived CDR1 and CDR2 are SGHAT and FQNNGV. The CDR3, as DNA: TGTGCCAGCAGCCCCCGGGCCTCGGTCAATGAGCAGTTCTTC. This sequence encodes CASSPRASVNEQFF.

This clonotype was counted between two and nine times. The library was designed around alpha chains, so this beta chain is a stray read whose abundance carries little weight. The V and J genes are TRBV12-3 or TRBV12-4 and TRBJ1-1; a weak D match, TRBD1 (6 bases). CDR3 size: 14 residues. Trimming removed 6 bases from V and 1 base from J, with 12 bases in between. The CDR3 region has the DNA TGTGCCAGCAGGAAGAGCAGGGGGAACACTGAAGCTTTCTTT. Translation: CASRKSRGNTEAFF.

Points on this clonotype: In a library made to pick up alpha chains, this beta chain is a stray read with a size that means little. The chain has TRBV9 and TRBJ2-1; 7 bases map to TRBD1. In germline, CDR1 is SGDLS, CDR2 YYNGEE. CDR3 length equals 16 residues. Trimming at V came to 3 bases and at J to 2 bases, leaving 8 bases not matched to a gene. Here the CDR3 reads CASSEGRDSPYNEQFF. The CDR3, as DNA: TGTGCCAGCAGCGAGGGACGGGACAGCCCCTACAATGAGCAGTTCTTC.

This clonotype is hyperexpanded in the sample. Found in a library prepared for alpha chains, this beta chain is an off-target read, and its abundance has little meaning. V is TRBV7-2 and J is TRBJ2-5; 8 bases are shared with TRBD2. The CDR3 extends over 12 amino acids. V trimming: 6 bases; J trimming: 3 bases; junction bases outside the gene matches: 0. In germline, CDR1 is SGHTA, CDR2 FQGNSA. The CDR3 loop is CASSSGEETQYF. The CDR3 nucleotides read TGTGCCAGCAGTAGCGGGGAAGAGACCCAGTACTTC. The whole variable domain, remainder taken from reference TRBV7-2 and TRBJ2-5, is GAGVSQSPSNKVTEKGKDVELRCDPISGHTALYWYRQSLGQGLEFLIYFQGNSAPDKSGLPSDRFSAERTGGSVSTLTIQRTQQEDSAVYLCASSSGEETQYFGPGTRLLVL.

About this clonotype itself: This beta chain was picked up by a library intended for alpha chains and is off target, so its count carries little meaning. V is TRBV18 and J is TRBJ1-2; D may be TRBD1 (6 bases). V shed 2 bases and J shed 4 bases, with 23 bases lying between them. This CDR3 region has 18 residues. The V gene's germline CDR1 is KGHSH and CDR2 LQKENI. This CDR3 reads CASSPRGTFRTDLYGYTF. For the CDR3, the DNA is TGTGCCAGCTCACCAAGAGGGACCTTCCGGACAGATCTCTATGGCTACACCTTC. Full variable domain (rest looked up from reference TRBV18 and TRBJ1-2): NAGVMQNPRHLVRRRGQEARLRCSPMKGHSHVYWYRQLPEEGLKFMVYLQKENIIDESGMPKERFSAEFPKEGPSILRIQQVVRGDSAAYFCASSPRGTFRTDLYGYTFGSGTRLTVV.

The sample holds a few counts of this clonotype. This beta chain represents an off-target read in a library built for alpha chains; its size is of limited meaning. The CDR3 region has the DNA TGTGCCAGCAGATTGCTAGCGGGAGTAGATACGCAGTATTTT. The encoded protein is CASRLLAGVDTQYF. The chain employs TRBV7-9 and TRBJ2-3; TRBD2 matches at 10 bases. Germline lookup yields CDR1 SEHNR and CDR2 FQNEAQ (reference sequence). The CDR3 is 14 residues long. J was trimmed by 5 bases and V by 6 bases; bases with no gene match: 5.

This clonotype was counted between two and nine times. This beta chain was picked up by a library intended for alpha chains and is off target, so its count carries little meaning. The chain is built from TRBV20-1 and TRBJ2-5, with D possibly TRBD1 on 6 matching bases. Trimming removed 6 bases from V and 0 bases from J, with 20 bases in between. Germline lookup yields CDR1 DFQATT and CDR2 SNEGSKA (reference sequence). The CDR3 has 16 amino acids. Here the CDR3 reads CSASPVARGNQETQYF. The CDR3 DNA is TGCAGTGCCTCACCCGTGGCCAGGGGCAACCAAGAGACCCAGTACTTC.

This clonotype was counted between two and nine times. This beta chain is an off-target read within a library intended for alpha chains, so its frequency means little. This chain links TRBV20-1 with TRBJ2-1; the match to TRBD2 covers 9 bases. This CDR3 region has 14 residues. With 5 bases clipped from V and 7 bases from J, the junction kept 9 bases outside the gene matches. Per the germline V gene, CDR1 is DFQATT and CDR2 is SNEGSKA (reference sequence). CDR3 nucleotide sequence: TGCAGTGCTCTTAGCGGGAGAAAGGGTAATGAGCAGTTCTTC. It yields the protein CSALSGRKGNEQFF.

Points on this clonotype: The library was built for alpha chains, so this beta chain is an off-target read and its size means little. This sequence joins TRBV11-2 and TRBJ1-1, with a tentative D call TRBD1 (5 bases). The V gene's germline CDR1 is SGHAT and CDR2 FQNNGV. This CDR3 has 14 amino acids. The V and J ends lost 3 bases and 6 bases respectively, with 14 bases between them. This chain's CDR3 is CASSFDGAFAEAFF. For the CDR3, the DNA is TGTGCCAGCAGCTTCGACGGGGCGTTTGCTGAAGCTTTCTTT.

Concerning this clonotype: Since the library was made to target alpha chains, this beta chain is a stray read and its abundance is not meaningful. V and J are TRBV30 and TRBJ1-1; 9 bases align to TRBD1. This CDR3 contains 14 residues. The junction had 6 bases not matched to a gene; V was cut back by 4 bases and J by 3 bases. The germline gives CDR1 GTSNPN, CDR2 SVGIG (reference sequence). CDR3 in DNA: TGTGCCTGGATCGACAGGGGGTATTACACTGAAGCTTTCTTT. Translated, it gives CAWIDRGYYTEAFF.

This clonotype has just a few counts. This beta chain is a stray read from a library made for alpha chains; its abundance is not meaningful. The genes are TRBV7-2 and TRBJ2-7; D is undetermined. The CDR3 sequence is 14 residues long. Germline CDR1 reads SGHTA; CDR2 reads FQGNSA. V gave up 3 bases and J gave up 2 bases, with 11 bases separating them. CDR3 in DNA: TGTGCCAGCAGCTTGCTTGACCGAGCCTACGAGCAGTACTTC. It codes for CASSLLDRAYEQYF.

A word on this clonotype: This beta chain was picked up by a library intended for alpha chains and is off target, so its count carries little meaning. The chain carries TRBV29-1 and TRBJ2-5; D is unclear. V lost 5 bases to trimming and J lost 4 bases, with 8 bases between them. CDR1 and CDR2 from the germline V gene are SQVTM and ANQGSEA. CDR3 length: 11 residues. The CDR3 loop is CSVRPGETQYF. The CDR3 DNA follows: TGCAGCGTTAGGCCTGGAGAGACCCAGTACTTC.

Comments on this clonotype: Little can be read into the size of this beta chain, an off-target read in a library designed for alpha chains. The chain employs TRBV5-1 and TRBJ2-3, with 14 positions matching TRBD2. V dropped 4 bases and J dropped 6; count of bases not matched to a gene: 7. This CDR3 is built from 16 residues. CDR1 is SGHRS and CDR2 is YFSETQ in the germline V gene. The CDR3 DNA is TGCGCCAGCAGCGACCGACTAGCGGGAGGGTTCGATACGCAGTATTTT. It yields the protein CASSDRLAGGFDTQYF.

In regard to this clonotype: Because this beta chain is a stray read in a library intended to capture alpha chains, its abundance should not be given much weight. The chain uses TRBV6-1 and TRBJ1-5, with 7 positions matching TRBD1. From germline, CDR1 is MNHNS and CDR2 SASEGT. There are 13 residues in the CDR3. V lost 6 bases and J lost 12; bases outside the gene matches: 11. The CDR3 reads CASSGTADTGQHF. The CDR3 region has the DNA TGTGCCAGCAGCGGGACAGCCGATACGGGCCAGCATTTT.

In the case of this clonotype: For a library built for alpha chains, this beta chain is a stray read; little rests on its size. This chain uses TRBV6-5 with TRBJ2-1, with 8 nucleotides matching TRBD1. V lost 6 bases, J lost 10 bases, and 17 bases stayed unmatched. This CDR3 has 16 amino acids. The germline gives CDR1 MNHEY, CDR2 SVGAGI. CDR3 residues: CASRPRTGPRPQEQFF. The CDR3 region has the DNA TGTGCCAGCAGACCTAGGACAGGGCCCCGTCCTCAGGAGCAGTTCTTC.

Points on this clonotype: This beta chain appears as a stray read in a library generated for alpha chains; its size is not informative. The rearrangement links TRBV7-9 to TRBJ2-5; D might be TRBD1 (6 bases). Trimming shortened V by 11 bases and J by 1 base, and 11 bases separated the two germline ends. The CDR3 runs 12 residues. Germline assignment: CDR1 SEHNR and CDR2 FQNEAQ (reference sequence). The CDR3 spells CAWGPLQETQYF. The CDR3 DNA reads TGTGCCTGGGGGCCCCTCCAAGAGACCCAGTACTTC.

Remarks on this clonotype: This beta chain lies outside the target of a library built for alpha chains; its clone size means little. The CDR3 DNA sequence: TGCAGCGTTGAATCTCGGGGTGTGAAGACCCAGTACTTC. Its translation: CSVESRGVKTQYF. The rearrangement joins TRBV29-1 to TRBJ2-5; TRBD2 is a possible D gene (5 bases). The CDR3 loop spans 13 amino acids. In germline, CDR1 is SQVTM, CDR2 ANQGSEA. Trimming left V 2 bases short and J 6 bases short, with 13 bases between.

Of note for this clonotype: This beta chain appears as a stray read in a library generated for alpha chains; its size is not informative. The CDR3: CASSIGETTNEKLFF. For the CDR3, the DNA is TGTGCCAGTAGTATCGGGGAAACAACTAATGAAAAACTGTTTTTT. The chain links TRBV19 to TRBJ1-4; D is unresolved. CDR1 and CDR2 (germline): LNHDA, SQIVND (reference sequence). The CDR3 loop spans 15 amino acids. Trimming removed 3 bases at V and 0 bases at J, with 8 bases between. The whole variable domain, filled in from reference TRBV19 and TRBJ1-4, reads DGGITQSPKYLFRKEGQNVTLSCEQNLNHDAMYWYRQDPGQGLRLIYYSQIVNDFQKGDIAEGYSVSREKKESFPLTVTSAQKNPTAFYLCASSIGETTNEKLFFGSGTQLSVL.

About this clonotype itself: A library made for alpha chains picked up this beta chain off target, so its size means little. J is TRBJ1-2 and V is TRBV28; weak D call: TRBD1 (5 bases). V was shortened by 2 bases and J by 5 bases, with 6 bases between the two germline ends. Germline V CDR1 and CDR2: MDHEN, SYDVKM. This CDR3 contains 12 residues. In nucleotides, the CDR3 is TGTGCCAGCAGTTTACAGGGTTATGGCTACACCTTC. Translated: CASSLQGYGYTF.